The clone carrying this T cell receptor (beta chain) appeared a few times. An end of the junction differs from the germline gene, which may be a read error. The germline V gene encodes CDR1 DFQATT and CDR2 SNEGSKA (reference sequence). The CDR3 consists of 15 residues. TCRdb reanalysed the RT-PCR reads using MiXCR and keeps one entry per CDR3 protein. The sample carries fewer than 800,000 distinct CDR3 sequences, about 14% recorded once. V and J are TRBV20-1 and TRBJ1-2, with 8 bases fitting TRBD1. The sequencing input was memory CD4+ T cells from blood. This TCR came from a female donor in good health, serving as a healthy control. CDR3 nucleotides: TGCTGTGCTAGAGATCTGATGAGACAGGGGCATGGCTACACCTTC. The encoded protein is CCARDLMRQGHGYTF.